This T cell receptor beta chain was retrieved from a study of circulating CD8 cells and anti-PD-1 response in melanoma. Across the whole study: Of roughly 13 patients, seven got anti-PD-1 first and six had prior therapy. Response groups: complete/partial responders versus stable/progressive non-responders. Broader study findings: Diversity ranked highest in DNEG and lowest in TIGIT subsets.

Four subsets defined by PD-1 and/or TIGIT were sorted from live CD3+CD8+TCRalphabeta+ cells. By share, this clonotype counts as large (0.1 to 1%). As yet, its antigen is unknown. Each library started from about 15 ng of total RNA using the QIAseq Immune Repertoire TCR panel. TCRdb recomputed calls from the reads with MiXCR, one row per CDR3 protein. The data show several hundred distinct CDR3 sequences, more than 3% seen once. Germline V gene data show CDR1 as SQVTM and CDR2 as ANQGSEA. V was shortened by 2 bases and J by 4 bases, with 18 bases between the two germline ends. The CDR3 is 15 amino acids.

This sequence joins TRBV29-1 and TRBJ2-7; either TRBD1 or TRBD2 may fit D (6 bases each). This sequence originates from a human donor with melanoma. The material sequenced was CD8+ T cells from PBMCs, taken at baseline or after one month of anti-PD-1 therapy (not recorded which). This CDR3 reads CSVESTGATEYEQYF. The CDR3 bases are TGCAGCGTTGAAAGTACGGGGGCGACTGAATACGAGCAGTACTTC.